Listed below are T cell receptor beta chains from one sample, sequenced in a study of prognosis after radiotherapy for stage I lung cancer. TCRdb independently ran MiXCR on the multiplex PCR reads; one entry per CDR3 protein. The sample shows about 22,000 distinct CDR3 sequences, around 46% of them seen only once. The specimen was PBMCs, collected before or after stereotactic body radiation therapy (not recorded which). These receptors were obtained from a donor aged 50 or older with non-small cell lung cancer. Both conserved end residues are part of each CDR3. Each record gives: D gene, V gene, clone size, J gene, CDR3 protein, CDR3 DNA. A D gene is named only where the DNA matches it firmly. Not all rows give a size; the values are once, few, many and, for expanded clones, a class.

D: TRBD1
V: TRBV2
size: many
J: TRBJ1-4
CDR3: CATYRGLGEKLFF
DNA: TGTGCCACTTACAGGGGGCTTGGGGAAAAACTGTTTTTT

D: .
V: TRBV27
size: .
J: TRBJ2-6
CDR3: CASSPGQSYSGSNVLTF
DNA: TGTGCCAGCAGTCCTGGACAGTCTTACTCTGGGTCCAACGTCCTTACTTTC

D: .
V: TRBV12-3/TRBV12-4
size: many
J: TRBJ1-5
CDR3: CASSLEGLGQPQHF
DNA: TGTGCCAGCAGTTTAGAAGGGTTAGGACAGCCCCAGCATTTT

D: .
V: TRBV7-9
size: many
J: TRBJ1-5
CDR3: CASSFDRDQPQHF
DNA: TGTGCCAGCAGCTTTGACAGAGATCAGCCCCAGCATTTT

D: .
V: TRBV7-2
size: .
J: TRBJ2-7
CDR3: CASSLGVGAGAYEQYF
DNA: TGTGCCAGCAGCTTAGGGGTTGGGGCAGGAGCCTACGAGCAGTACTTC

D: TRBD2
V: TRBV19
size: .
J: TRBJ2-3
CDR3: CASSIGVTSGSQYF
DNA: TGTGCCAGTAGTATAGGTGTGACTAGCGGGAGTCAGTATTTT

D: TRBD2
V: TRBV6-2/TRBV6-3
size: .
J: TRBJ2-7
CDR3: CASSDSAGGPNEQYF
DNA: TGTGCCAGCAGTGATTCGGCGGGAGGGCCCAACGAGCAGTACTTC

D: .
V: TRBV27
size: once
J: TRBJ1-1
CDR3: CASSLSRNTEAFF
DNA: TGTGCCAGCAGTTTAAGTCGGAACACTGAAGCTTTCTTT

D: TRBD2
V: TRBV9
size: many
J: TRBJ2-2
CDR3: CASSAGGGARSTGELFF
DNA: TGTGCCAGCAGCGCGGGGGGGGGGGCTAGGTCCACCGGGGAGCTGTTTTTT

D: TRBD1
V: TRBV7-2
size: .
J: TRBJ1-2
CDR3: CASRLTGGYGYTF
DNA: TGTGCCAGCAGGTTAACAGGGGGCTATGGCTACACCTTC

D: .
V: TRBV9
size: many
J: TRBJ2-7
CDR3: CASSGSRDGSYEQYF
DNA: TGTGCCAGCAGCGGAAGCCGGGACGGCTCCTACGAGCAGTACTTC

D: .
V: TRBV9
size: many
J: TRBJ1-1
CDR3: CASSTSRKTLNTEAFF
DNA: TGTGCCAGCAGCACAAGTAGGAAGACGCTGAACACTGAAGCTTTCTTT

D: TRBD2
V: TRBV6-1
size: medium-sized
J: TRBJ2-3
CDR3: CASSARLAEDTQYF
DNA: TGTGCCAGCAGTGCACGACTAGCGGAGGATACGCAGTATTTT

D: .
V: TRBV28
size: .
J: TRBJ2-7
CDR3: CASSLSRQAPSYEQYF
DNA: TGTGCCAGCAGTTTATCTAGACAGGCCCCCAGCTACGAGCAGTACTTC

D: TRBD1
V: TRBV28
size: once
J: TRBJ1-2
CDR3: CASSQDRDNYGYTF
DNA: TGTGCCAGCAGTCAGGACAGGGATAACTATGGCTACACCTTC

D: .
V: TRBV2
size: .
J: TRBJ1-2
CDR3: CASSSPAVKGHTF
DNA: TGTGCCAGCAGTAGTCCGGCGGTGAAAGGCCACACCTTC

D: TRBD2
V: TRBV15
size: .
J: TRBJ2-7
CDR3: CTTSRGVSGGSVEQYF
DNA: TGTACCACCAGCAGAGGAGTGTCAGGCGGGAGTGTCGAGCAGTACTTC

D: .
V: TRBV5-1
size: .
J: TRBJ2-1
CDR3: CASSLASWDNEQFF
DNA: TGCGCCAGCAGCTTGGCTAGCTGGGACAATGAGCAGTTCTTC

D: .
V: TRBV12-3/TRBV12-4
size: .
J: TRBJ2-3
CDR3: CASSYRTGKDTQYF
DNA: TGTGCCAGCAGTTACCGTACAGGGAAAGATACGCAGTATTTT

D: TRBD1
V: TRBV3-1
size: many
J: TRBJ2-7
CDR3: CASSQEPRTGGLTEQYF
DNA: TGTGCCAGCAGCCAAGAACCAAGGACAGGGGGCTTAACCGAGCAGTACTTC

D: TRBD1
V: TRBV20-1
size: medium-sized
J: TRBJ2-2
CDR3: CSARDLDRVGGELFF
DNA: TGCAGTGCTAGAGACCTCGACAGGGTCGGCGGGGAGCTGTTTTTT

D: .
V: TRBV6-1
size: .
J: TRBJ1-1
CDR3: CASRRQRPMNTEAFF
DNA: TGTGCCAGCAGGCGACAGCGCCCTATGAACACTGAAGCTTTCTTT

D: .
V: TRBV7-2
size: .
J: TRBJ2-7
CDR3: CAIKLMGAGEQYF
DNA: TGTGCCATCAAACTAATGGGGGCTGGTGAGCAGTACTTC

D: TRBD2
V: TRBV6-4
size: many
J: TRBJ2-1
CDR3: CASSRLAGDYNEQFF
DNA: TGTGCCAGCAGTCGACTAGCGGGTGATTACAATGAGCAGTTCTTC

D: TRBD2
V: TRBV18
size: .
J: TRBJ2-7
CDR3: CANSQSTGGPHNEQYF
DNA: TGTGCCAACTCTCAATCGACGGGAGGGCCCCACAATGAGCAGTACTTC

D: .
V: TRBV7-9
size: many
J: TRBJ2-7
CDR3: CASSVAGTAGEQYF
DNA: TGTGCCAGCAGCGTGGCCGGGACGGCAGGCGAGCAGTACTTC

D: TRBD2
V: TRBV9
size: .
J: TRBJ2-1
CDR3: CASSVVSLAGWPNEQFF
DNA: TGTGCCAGCAGCGTAGTGTCACTAGCGGGGTGGCCGAATGAGCAGTTCTTC

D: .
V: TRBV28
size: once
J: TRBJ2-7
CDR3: CAISLVPATPVRRYF
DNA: TGTGCCATCAGTTTAGTCCCCGCGACACCCGTGAGGCGGTACTTC

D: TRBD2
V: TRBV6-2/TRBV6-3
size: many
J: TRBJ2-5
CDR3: CASSEGRKRGGETQYF
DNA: TGTGCCAGCAGTGAGGGGAGAAAGCGGGGAGGGGAGACCCAGTACTTC

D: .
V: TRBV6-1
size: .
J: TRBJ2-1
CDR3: CASTQPGWWGYTEQFF
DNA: TGTGCCAGCACTCAACCAGGCTGGTGGGGTTACACTGAGCAGTTCTTC

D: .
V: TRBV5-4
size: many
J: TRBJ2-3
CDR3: CASSQSVDTQYF
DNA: TGTGCCAGCAGCCAGTCTGTAGATACGCAGTATTTT

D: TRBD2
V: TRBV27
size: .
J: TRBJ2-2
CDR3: CASRSVTSGPGELFF
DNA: TGTGCCAGCAGATCCGTGACTAGCGGCCCCGGGGAGCTGTTTTTT

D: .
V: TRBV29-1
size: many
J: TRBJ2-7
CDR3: CSGGRRGSYEQYF
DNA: TGCAGCGGTGGAAGGAGGGGGTCCTACGAGCAGTACTTC